This is a list of T cell receptor beta chains from one sample in a study of shared clonotypes between healthy human individuals. Profiled with immunoSEQ multiplex PCR; TCRdb holds only in-frame clones, not every one. The sample contains about 530,000 clones, 90% to 96% of which appear only once. The sequencing input was naive CD4+ T cells sorted from blood. Receptors originate from a woman in her twenties or thirties in good health. CDR3s include the opening cysteine and the closing phenylalanine or tryptophan.

j_call v_call cdr3_aa
TRBJ2-1 TRBV28 CASSYTGTADNEQFF
TRBJ1-5 TRBV19 CASSIGSTDSNQPQHF
TRBJ1-2 TRBV11-2 CASSAPKVGGYTF
. TRBV27 CASSSFYEQYF
TRBJ1-6 TRBV18 CASSPRGANSPLHF
TRBJ2-7 TRBV27 CASSLRGASSEQYF
TRBJ2-5 TRBV5-8 CASSPGPDRGPETQYF
TRBJ2-3 TRBV11-3 CASSLGTGTTDTQYF
TRBJ2-1 TRBV18 CASSPLSGGPYNEQFF
TRBJ2-7 TRBV27 CASSFPPYEQYF
TRBJ2-1 TRBV27 CASSFSNEQFF
TRBJ2-2 TRBV4-1 CASRQGAEDGELFF
TRBJ1-5 TRBV7-9 CASSSNSHTGGNQPQHF
TRBJ1-2 TRBV28 CASSLRWQALYGYTF
TRBJ1-4 TRBV4-1 CASSQGGVGLEKLFF
TRBJ2-6 TRBV11-2 CASSFLSGHSGANVLTF
TRBJ2-1 TRBV2 CASRGSTVGEQFF
TRBJ1-2 TRBV18 CASSPSDRAYGYTF
TRBJ2-2 TRBV5-1 CASSSGLTENTGELFF
TRBJ2-7 TRBV27 CASSFSRQVQEQYF
TRBJ2-2 TRBV12-5 CASGFSPVMTSGSPGELFF
TRBJ2-5 TRBV7-9 CASSPPLGRGVETQYF
TRBJ2-1 TRBV7-9 CASSLGLAGGGDYNEQFF
TRBJ2-2 TRBV5-1 CASMGLAYTGELFF
TRBJ2-1 TRBV5-1 CASSSEGEGFNEQFF
TRBJ1-4 TRBV7-9 CASGPGRDEKLFF
TRBJ1-4 TRBV6-1 CASSDRGEKLFF
TRBJ2-3 TRBV19 CASSIGTGGRDTQYF
TRBJ2-7 TRBV4-1 CASSQPGTTTYEQYF
TRBJ2-4 TRBV19 CASKDGQLAKNIQYF
TRBJ1-1 TRBV2 CASRPEKGGATEAFF
. TRBV7-2 CASSLAGTSGASYEQYF
TRBJ2-7 TRBV6-1 CATDRGLGEQYF
TRBJ2-3 TRBV30 CAWSVGDGTQYF
TRBJ2-7 TRBV11-2 CASSLSGSNEQYF
TRBJ1-5 TRBV30 CAWSHGTDQPQHF
TRBJ1-2 TRBV29-1 CSVDRGGYTF
TRBJ1-6 TRBV7-8 CASTLEGTNSPLHF
TRBJ1-1 TRBV2 CASRDRATEAFF
TRBJ1-3 TRBV7-9 CASSPRTDYSGNTIYF
TRBJ2-7 TRBV7-6 CASSQGLEDPTYEQYF
TRBJ1-5 TRBV7-9 CASSLATVNQPQHF
TRBJ1-1 TRBV29-1 CSVARDRATEAFF
TRBJ2-1 TRBV27 CASSPGRSSYNEQFF
TRBJ2-3 TRBV29-1 CSERTGGTDTQYF
TRBJ2-1 TRBV5-4 CASSLILNNEQFF
TRBJ1-2 TRBV5-4 CASSWDRGDGYTF
TRBJ2-3 TRBV18 CASSPTELAGGLASTDTQYF
TRBJ2-7 TRBV28 CASTRDGPYEQYF